The 9 T cell receptor beta chains in this list originate from one sample, sequenced in a study of tumor-infiltrating lymphocytes in primary liver carcinoma. Researchers generated TCR beta cDNA from about 500 ng of total RNA, relying on a constant-region primer. Three-round nested multiplex PCR performed with slightly modified ARM-PCR produced the TCR beta libraries. Researchers ran the first two PCR rounds for roughly 10 cycles each with TRBV1-TRBV30 forward primers and a C-beta reverse primer. TCRdb fed the multiplex PCR reads into MiXCR, producing one record per CDR3 protein. Of about 190,000 distinct CDR3 sequences listed, 85% are singletons. Co-extraction of both nucleic acids (RNA and DNA) used roughly 19-33 mg of unsorted bulk tissue. Sequenced material: tumor tissue from primary liver carcinoma. The receptors originated from a man aged 35-49 years with primary liver carcinoma and hepatitis B virus infection.

Only one count was recorded for this clonotype. A read error may produce the germline difference seen at one junction end. V usage is TRBV29-1 and J usage is TRBJ2-2, with a tentative D call TRBD2 (5 bases). Germline V gene sequence: CDR1 SQVTM, CDR2 ANQGSEA. The CDR3 covers 11 residues. CDR3 sequence reads: CNVGLTGELFF. DNA for the CDR3: TGCAACGTTGGACTCACCGGGGAGTTGTTTTTT.

The J gene is TRBJ2-5, the V gene TRBV4-3, with D possibly matching TRBD2 (6 bases). CDR3 size: 13 residues. Looked up from germline, CDR1 is LGHNA and CDR2 is YSLEER. CDR3 sequence: CVNSQDLGEAQYF. The CDR3 DNA is TGCGTCAACAGCCAAGATTTGGGGGAGGCCCAGTACTTC.

In the case of this clonotype: The conserved closing phenylalanine or tryptophan is absent in this CDR3, likely reflecting a read error. The DNA is left out, because the CDR3 cannot be placed on it with certainty; the CDR3 is given as TCRdb lists it. J is TRBJ2-5 and V is TRBV29-1; the table's D call, TRBD1, has no DNA check behind it. CDR1 SQVTM and CDR2 ANQGSEA come from the germline V gene. Inclusive of both ends, the CDR3 amounts to 12 amino acids. This CDR3 is CSVLTGMETQYL.

This clonotype was seen only once. Compared with germline, one end of the junction differs, possibly owing to a read error. This sequence joins TRBV4-2 and TRBJ2-1, with D possibly being TRBD1 (7 bases). CDR1 and CDR2 (germline): LGHNA, YNFKEQ. The CDR3 totals 17 residues. The CDR3 reads CTSRGEESGQLNSVQFF. As DNA, the CDR3 is TGTACCAGCAGGGGGGAGGAATCAGGACAGCTTAATAGCGTGCAATTCTTC.

A note on this clonotype: The junction differs from germline at one of its ends, possibly a read error. This chain uses TRBV5-5 with TRBJ2-3; 8 bases align to TRBD2. CDR3 length: 16 amino acids. The V gene's germline CDR1 is SGHKS and CDR2 YYEKEE (reference sequence). The CDR3 is CASSPPVAGFLDTHYF. The DNA for the CDR3 is TGTGCCAGCAGCCCCCCAGTAGCGGGATTTCTGGATACGCATTATTTT.

As concerns this clonotype: Given the absence of the conserved phenylalanine or tryptophan at the CDR3 end, a read error is likely. The chain couples TRBV29-1 to TRBJ2-2, with D hard to call. Trimming shortened V by 4 bases and J by 8 bases, and 8 bases separated the two germline ends. From germline, CDR1 is SQVTM and CDR2 ANQGSEA. CDR3 size: 11 residues. The CDR3 DNA reads as TGCAGCGTTGGACTCACTGGGGAGCTGTTTGTT. Its protein product is CSVGLTGELFV.

The V and J genes are TRBV5-1 and TRBJ2-3, with D unresolved. Germline-derived CDR1 and CDR2 are SGHRS and YFSETQ. The CDR3 is 18 residues long. V was cut by 2 bases and J by 3 bases, with 22 bases left in between. The CDR3 region is CASSFELRLETLTDTQYF. As DNA, the CDR3 is TGCGCCAGCAGCTTTGAACTTCGACTGGAAACCCTAACAGATACGCAGTATTTT.

Concerning this clonotype: One end of the junction varies from germline; a read error may be responsible. The rearrangement joins TRBV20-1 to TRBJ1-5; possible D gene TRBD1, 6 bases. The CDR3 has 14 amino acids. Germline CDR1 is DFQATT and CDR2 is SNEGSKA (reference sequence). DNA of the CDR3: TGCAGTGCTGGGGGACACAATAGCAATCAGCCCCAGCATTTC. Its translation is CSAGGHNSNQPQHF.

This clonotype was counted a single time. The junction departs from the called germline gene at one end, perhaps through a read error. The chain uses TRBV6-1 and TRBJ2-7; 7 nucleotides line up with TRBD2. CDR1 MNHNS and CDR2 SASEGT come from the germline V gene. This CDR3 is 14 amino acids long. This chain's CDR3 is CASSVAGSSYEQYF. CDR3 DNA sequence: TGTGCCAGCAGTGTAGCGGGCAGCTCCTATGAGCAGTACTTC.